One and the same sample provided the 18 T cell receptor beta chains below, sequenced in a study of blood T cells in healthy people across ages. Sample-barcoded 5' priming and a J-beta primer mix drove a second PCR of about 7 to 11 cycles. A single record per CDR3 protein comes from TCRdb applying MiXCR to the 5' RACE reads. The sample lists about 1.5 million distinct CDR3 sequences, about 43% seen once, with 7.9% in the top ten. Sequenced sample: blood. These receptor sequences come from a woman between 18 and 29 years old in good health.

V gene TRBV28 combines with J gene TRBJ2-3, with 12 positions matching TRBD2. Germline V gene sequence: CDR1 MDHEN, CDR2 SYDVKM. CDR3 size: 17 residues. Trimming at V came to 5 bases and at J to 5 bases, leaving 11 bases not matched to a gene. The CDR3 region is CASSLPGLAGPRDTQYF. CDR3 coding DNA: TGTGCCAGCAGTCTACCGGGACTAGCGGGTCCCAGAGATACGCAGTATTTT.

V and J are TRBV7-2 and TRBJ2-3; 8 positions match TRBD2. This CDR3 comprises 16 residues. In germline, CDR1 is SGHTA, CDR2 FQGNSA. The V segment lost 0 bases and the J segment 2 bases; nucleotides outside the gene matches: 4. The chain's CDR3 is CASSLAGGGLTDTQYF. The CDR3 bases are TGTGCCAGCAGCTTAGCGGGCGGGGGGCTCACAGATACGCAGTATTTT.

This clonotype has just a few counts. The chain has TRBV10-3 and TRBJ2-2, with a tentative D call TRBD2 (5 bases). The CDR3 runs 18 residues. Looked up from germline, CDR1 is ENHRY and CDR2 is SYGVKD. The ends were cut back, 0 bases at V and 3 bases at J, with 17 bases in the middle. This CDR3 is CAISESRVVGRDTGELFF. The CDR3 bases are TGTGCCATCAGTGAGTCGAGGGTAGTAGGAAGGGACACCGGGGAGCTGTTTTTT.

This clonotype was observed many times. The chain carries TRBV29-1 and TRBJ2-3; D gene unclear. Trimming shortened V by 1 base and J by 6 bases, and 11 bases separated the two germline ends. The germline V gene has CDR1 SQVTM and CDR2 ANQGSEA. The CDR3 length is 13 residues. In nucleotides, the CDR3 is TGCAGCGTTGAAGGCGATCCTGGTGATACGCAGTATTTT. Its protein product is CSVEGDPGDTQYF.

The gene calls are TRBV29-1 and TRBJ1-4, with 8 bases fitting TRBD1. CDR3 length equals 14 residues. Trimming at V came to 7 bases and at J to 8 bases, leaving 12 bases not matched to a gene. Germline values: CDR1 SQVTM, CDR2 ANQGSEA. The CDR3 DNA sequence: TGCAGCGCCTACACCGGGACAGGTTGGGAAAAACTGTTTTTT. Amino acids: CSAYTGTGWEKLFF.

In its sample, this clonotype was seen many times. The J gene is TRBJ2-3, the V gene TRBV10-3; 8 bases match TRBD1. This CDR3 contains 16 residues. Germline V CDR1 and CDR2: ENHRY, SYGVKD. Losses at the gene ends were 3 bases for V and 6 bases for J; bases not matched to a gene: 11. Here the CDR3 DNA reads TGTGCCATCAGTGAACTTCAGGGGGCCTCCACTGATACGCAGTATTTT. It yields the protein CAISELQGASTDTQYF.

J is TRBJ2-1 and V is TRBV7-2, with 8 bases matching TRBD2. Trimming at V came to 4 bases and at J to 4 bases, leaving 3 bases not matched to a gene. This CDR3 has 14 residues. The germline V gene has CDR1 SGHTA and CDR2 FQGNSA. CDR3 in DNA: TGTGCCAGCAGCTCTATAGCGGGGTACAATGAGCAGTTCTTC. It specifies CASSSIAGYNEQFF.

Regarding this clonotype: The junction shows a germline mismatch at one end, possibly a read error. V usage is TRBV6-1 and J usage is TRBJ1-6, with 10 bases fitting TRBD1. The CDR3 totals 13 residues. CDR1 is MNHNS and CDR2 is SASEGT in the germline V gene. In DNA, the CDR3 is TGTGCCACCAGTGGGGACAGGGGATCACCCCTCCACTTT. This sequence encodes CATSGDRGSPLHF.

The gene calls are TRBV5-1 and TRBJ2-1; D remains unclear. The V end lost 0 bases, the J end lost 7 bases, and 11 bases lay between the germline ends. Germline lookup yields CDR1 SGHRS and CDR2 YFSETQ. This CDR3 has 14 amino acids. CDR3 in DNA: TGCGCCAGCAGCTTGGCCGTCCTATTAAATGAGCAGTTCTTC. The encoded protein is CASSLAVLLNEQFF.

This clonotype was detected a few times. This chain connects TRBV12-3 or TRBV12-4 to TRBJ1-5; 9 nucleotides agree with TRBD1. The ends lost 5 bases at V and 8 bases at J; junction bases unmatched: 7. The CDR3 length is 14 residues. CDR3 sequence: CASSQGQGVKPQHF. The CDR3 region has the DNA TGTGCCAGCAGTCAGGGACAGGGTGTAAAGCCCCAGCATTTT.

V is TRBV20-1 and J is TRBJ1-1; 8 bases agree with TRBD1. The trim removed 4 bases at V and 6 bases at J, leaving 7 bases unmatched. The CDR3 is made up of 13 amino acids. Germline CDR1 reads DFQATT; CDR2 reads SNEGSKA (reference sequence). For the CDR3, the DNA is TGCAGTGCTATGACAGGGGAATACCCTGAAGCTTTCTTT. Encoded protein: CSAMTGEYPEAFF.

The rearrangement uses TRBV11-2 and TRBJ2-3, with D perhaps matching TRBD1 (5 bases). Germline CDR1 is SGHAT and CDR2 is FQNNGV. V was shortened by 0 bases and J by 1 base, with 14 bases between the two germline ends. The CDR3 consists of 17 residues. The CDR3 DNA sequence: TGTGCCAGCAGCTTAGATCGAGAACTGGGGCGCACAGATACGCAGTATTTT. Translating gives CASSLDRELGRTDTQYF.

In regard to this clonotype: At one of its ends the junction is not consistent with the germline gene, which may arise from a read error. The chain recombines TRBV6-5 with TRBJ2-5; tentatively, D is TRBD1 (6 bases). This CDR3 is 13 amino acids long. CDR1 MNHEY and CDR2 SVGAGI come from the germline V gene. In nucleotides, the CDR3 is TGTGCCAGCAGACCCTCAGGGGAAGAGACCCGGTACTTC. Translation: CASRPSGEETRYF.

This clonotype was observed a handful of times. CDR3 region: CASSAQGANGYTF. The CDR3 DNA reads as TGTGCCAGCAGCGCACAGGGGGCAAATGGCTACACCTTC. The rearrangement links TRBV9 to TRBJ1-2; 9 bases match TRBD1. The V segment lost 3 bases and the J segment 6 bases; nucleotides outside the gene matches: 3. Per germline, CDR1 SGDLS and CDR2 YYNGEE. The CDR3 runs to 13 residues. The variable domain in full, with the rest retrieved from reference TRBV9 and TRBJ1-2, is DSGVTQTPKHLITATGQRVTLRCSPRSGDLSVYWYQQSLDQGLQFLIQYYNGEERAKGNILERFSAQQFPDLHSELNLSSLELGDSALYFCASSAQGANGYTFGSGTRLTVV.

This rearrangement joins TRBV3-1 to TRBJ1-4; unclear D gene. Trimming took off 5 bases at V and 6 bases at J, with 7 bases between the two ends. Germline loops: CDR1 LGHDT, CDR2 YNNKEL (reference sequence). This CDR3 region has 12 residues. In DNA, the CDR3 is TGTGCCAGCAGCGGACGGGATGAAAAACTGTTTTTT. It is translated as CASSGRDEKLFF. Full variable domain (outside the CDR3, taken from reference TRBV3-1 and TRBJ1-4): DTAVSQTPKYLVTQMGNDKSIKCEQNLGHDTMYWYKQDSKKFLKIMFSYNNKELIINETVPNRFSPKSPDKAHLNLHINSLELGDSAVYFCASSGRDEKLFFGSGTQLSVL.

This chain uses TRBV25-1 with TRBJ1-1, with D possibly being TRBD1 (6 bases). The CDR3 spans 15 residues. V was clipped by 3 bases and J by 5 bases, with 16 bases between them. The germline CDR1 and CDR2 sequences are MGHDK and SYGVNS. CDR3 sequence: CASSDPKGQRTEAFF. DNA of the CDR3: TGTGCCAGCAGTGACCCTAAAGGACAGAGGACTGAAGCTTTCTTT.

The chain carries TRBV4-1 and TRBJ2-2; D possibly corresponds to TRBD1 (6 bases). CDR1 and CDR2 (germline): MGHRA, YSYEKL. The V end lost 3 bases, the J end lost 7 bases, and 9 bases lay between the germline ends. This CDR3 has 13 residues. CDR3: CASSHTGIGELFF. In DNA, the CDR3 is TGCGCCAGCAGCCACACAGGGATCGGGGAGCTGTTTTTT.

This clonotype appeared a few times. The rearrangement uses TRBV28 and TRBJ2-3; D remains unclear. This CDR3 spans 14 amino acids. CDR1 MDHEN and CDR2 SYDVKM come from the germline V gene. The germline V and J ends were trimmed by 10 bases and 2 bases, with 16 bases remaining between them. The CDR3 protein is CATCPASFTDTQYF. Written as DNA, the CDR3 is TGTGCCACCTGTCCAGCGTCCTTCACAGATACGCAGTATTTT. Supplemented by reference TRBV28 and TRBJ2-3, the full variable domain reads DVKVTQSSRYLVKRTGEKVFLECVQDMDHENMFWYRQDPGLGLRLIYFSYDVKMKEKGDIPEGYSVSREKKERFSLILESASTNQTSMYLCATCPASFTDTQYFGPGTRLTVL.